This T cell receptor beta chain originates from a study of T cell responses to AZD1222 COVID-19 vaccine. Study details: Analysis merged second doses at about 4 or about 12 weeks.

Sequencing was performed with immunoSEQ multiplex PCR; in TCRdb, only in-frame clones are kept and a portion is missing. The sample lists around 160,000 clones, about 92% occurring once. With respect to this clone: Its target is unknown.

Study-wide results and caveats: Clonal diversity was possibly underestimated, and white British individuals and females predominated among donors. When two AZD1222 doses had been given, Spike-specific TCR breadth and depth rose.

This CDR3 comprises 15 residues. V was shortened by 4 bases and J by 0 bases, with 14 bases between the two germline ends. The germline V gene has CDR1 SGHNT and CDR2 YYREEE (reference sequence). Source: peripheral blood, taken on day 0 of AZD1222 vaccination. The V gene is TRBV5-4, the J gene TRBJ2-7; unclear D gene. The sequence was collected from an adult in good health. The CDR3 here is CASSHKKIGSYEQYF. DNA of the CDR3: TGTGCCAGCAGCCACAAGAAAATTGGCTCCTACGAGCAGTACTTC.